These 24 T cell receptor beta chains were sequenced from one sample in a study of blood T cell repertoires in COVID-19. TCRdb's copy holds only in-frame clones and misses some; the assay was immunoSEQ multiplex PCR. This sample has tens of thousands of clones, with 85% to 95% found just once. The sample was peripheral blood. The receptor set was obtained from a woman between 65 and 79 years old with COVID-19, enrolled during active disease.

The gene calls are TRBV30 and TRBJ2-5; D is perhaps TRBD2 (5 bases). V was clipped by 3 bases and J by 3 bases, with 5 bases between them. The CDR3 sequence is 11 residues long. Germline V gene data show CDR1 as GTSNPN and CDR2 as SVGIG (reference sequence). The CDR3 coding sequence is TGTGCCTGGAGGAGGGAAGAGACCCAGTACTTC. It specifies CAWRREETQYF.

In DNA, the CDR3 is TGTGCCAGTCGGACAGGGGCGAACACTGAAGCTTTCTTT. As protein: CASRTGANTEAFF. V gene TRBV19 combines with J gene TRBJ1-1, with 9 bases matching TRBD1. Germline V CDR1 and CDR2: LNHDA, SQIVND (reference sequence). With V trimmed by 8 bases and J by 1 base, 2 bases remained unmatched. The CDR3 extends over 13 amino acids.

This chain joins TRBV19 and TRBJ2-5; 7 nucleotides align to TRBD2. Losses at the gene ends were 1 base for V and 4 bases for J; bases not matched to a gene: 6. The CDR3 covers 15 residues. The germline CDR1 and CDR2 sequences are LNHDA and SQIVND (reference sequence). Here the CDR3 reads CASSIVGGSGETQYF. The CDR3 DNA follows: TGTGCCAGTAGTATAGTGGGCGGGAGCGGAGAGACCCAGTACTTC. Variable domain in full (rest from reference TRBV19 and TRBJ2-5): DGGITQSPKYLFRKEGQNVTLSCEQNLNHDAMYWYRQDPGQGLRLIYYSQIVNDFQKGDIAEGYSVSREKKESFPLTVTSAQKNPTAFYLCASSIVGGSGETQYFGPGTRLLVL.

V is TRBV12-3 or TRBV12-4 and J is TRBJ2-2; D not resolved. This CDR3 has 13 residues. V dropped 5 bases and J dropped 4 bases, with 8 bases sitting between them. CDR3 in amino acids: CASSPTSTGELFF. Written as DNA, the CDR3 is TGTGCCAGCAGTCCAACGAGCACCGGGGAGCTGTTTTTT.

This chain links TRBV9 with TRBJ2-3; 12 bases map to TRBD2. The CDR3 runs to 18 residues. Germline V gene sequence: CDR1 SGDLS, CDR2 YYNGEE. V lost 3 bases, J lost 0 bases, and 8 bases stayed unmatched. The CDR3 loop reads CASSATSGGSASTDTQYF. The CDR3 DNA is TGTGCCAGCAGCGCCACTAGCGGGGGGTCTGCTAGCACAGATACGCAGTATTTT.

V and J are TRBV2 and TRBJ2-7; D is possibly TRBD1 (5 bases). With 0 bases removed from V and 3 bases from J, the gap between germline ends came to 18 bases. The CDR3 covers 17 residues. Germline V CDR1 and CDR2: SNHLY, FYNNEI. CDR3 in amino acids: CASSEAPVGQGGYEQYF. The CDR3 DNA follows: TGTGCCAGCAGTGAAGCACCCGTCGGCCAGGGTGGCTACGAGCAGTACTTC.

V gene TRBV18 combines with J gene TRBJ2-5; D might be TRBD2 (5 bases). The CDR3 runs 15 residues. Trimming stripped 1 base from V and 1 base from J, with 10 bases between. Looked up from germline, CDR1 is KGHSH and CDR2 is LQKENI. The CDR3 region is CASSPLPSSQETQYF. The CDR3 DNA is TGTGCCAGCTCACCACTGCCTAGCTCCCAAGAGACCCAGTACTTC.

V usage is TRBV4-2 and J usage is TRBJ2-1; 10 nucleotides agree with TRBD1. This CDR3 comprises 14 residues. Trimming cost V 2 bases and J 9 bases; bases outside gene matches: 4. Germline V CDR1 and CDR2: LGHNA, YNFKEQ. The CDR3 spells CASSQRQGASEQFF. The CDR3, as DNA: TGTGCCAGCAGCCAACGACAGGGGGCAAGTGAGCAGTTCTTC.

V gene TRBV25-1 combines with J gene TRBJ1-2, with D possibly TRBD1 on 6 matching bases. The germline CDR1 and CDR2 sequences are MGHDK and SYGVNS. V was shortened by 5 bases and J by 5 bases, with 12 bases between the two germline ends. CDR3 length equals 13 residues. CDR3 sequence reads: CASSRGSGYGYTF. The CDR3 coding sequence is TGTGCCAGCAGTAGGGGGAGTGGATATGGCTACACCTTC.

V usage is TRBV27 and J usage is TRBJ1-2, with D possibly matching TRBD1 (5 bases). The germline V gene encodes CDR1 MNHEY and CDR2 SMNVEV (reference sequence). V was clipped by 4 bases and J by 2 bases, with 20 bases between them. The CDR3 is 17 residues long. The CDR3 region is CASSSLLHRMSNYGYTF. In DNA form, the CDR3 reads TGTGCCAGCAGTTCCCTGCTACACAGGATGTCAAACTATGGCTACACCTTC.

A single count supports this clone. V is TRBV28 and J is TRBJ2-7; 8 bases agree with TRBD1. Trimming took 5 bases from V and 0 from J; bases not matched to a gene: 3. This CDR3 has 14 amino acids. CDR1 and CDR2 from the germline V gene are MDHEN and SYDVKM. The CDR3 is CASSETGASYEQYF. In nucleotides, the CDR3 is TGTGCCAGCAGTGAGACAGGGGCCTCCTACGAGCAGTACTTC.

V gene TRBV13 combines with J gene TRBJ2-3; 7 positions match TRBD2. J was trimmed by 5 bases and V by 6 bases; bases with no gene match: 11. CDR3 length equals 15 residues. CDR1 is PRHDT and CDR2 is FYEKMQ in the germline V gene (reference sequence). The DNA of the CDR3 is TGTGCCAGCAGAGGGCGGGAGCGCTCGATAGATACGCAGTATTTT. As protein: CASRGRERSIDTQYF.

The J gene is TRBJ2-3, the V gene TRBV7-6; no reliable D call. This CDR3 spans 16 amino acids. Trimming cost V 4 bases and J 0 bases, with 14 bases left between them. From germline, CDR1 is SGHVS and CDR2 FNYEAQ. The CDR3 sequence is CASSSARVISTDTQYF. DNA for the CDR3: TGTGCCAGCAGCTCCGCTAGAGTCATCAGCACAGATACGCAGTATTTT. The full variable domain, with the rest looked up from reference TRBV7-6 and TRBJ2-3, is GAGVSQSPRYKVTKRGQDVALRCDPISGHVSLYWYRQALGQGPEFLTYFNYEAQQDKSGLPNDRFSAERPEGSISTLTIQRTEQRDSAMYRCASSSARVISTDTQYFGPGTRLTVL.

This rearrangement joins TRBV5-1 to TRBJ2-4; 8 positions agree with TRBD2. Germline values: CDR1 SGHRS, CDR2 YFSETQ. The CDR3 is made up of 15 amino acids. Trimming cost V 5 bases and J 1 base; bases outside gene matches: 5. CDR3 amino acids: CASRAEREAKNIQYF. In nucleotides, the CDR3 is TGCGCCAGCAGAGCTGAGCGGGAGGCCAAAAACATTCAGTACTTC.

The rearrangement uses TRBV9 and TRBJ2-1; 7 nucleotides agree with TRBD1. The V gene end was trimmed by 4 bases and the J gene end by 0 bases; junction bases not matched to a gene: 4. Germline V gives CDR1 SGDLS, CDR2 YYNGEE. CDR3 length equals 15 residues. This CDR3 reads CASSYRGFSYNEQFF. CDR3 DNA sequence: TGTGCCAGCAGCTACAGGGGCTTCTCCTACAATGAGCAGTTCTTC.

The rearrangement links TRBV10-3 to TRBJ2-2, with a weak D call TRBD1 (5 bases). The CDR3 runs 12 residues. Trimming left V 8 bases short and J 4 bases short, with 8 bases between. Germline V CDR1 and CDR2: ENHRY, SYGVKD. The CDR3: CAIVDSTGELFF. CDR3 DNA sequence: TGTGCCATCGTCGACAGCACCGGGGAGCTGTTTTTT.

CDR3 protein: CASRQTGGKKGYTF. The CDR3, as DNA: TGTGCCAGCAGGCAGACAGGGGGCAAGAAGGGCTACACCTTC. V is TRBV2 and J is TRBJ1-2; 10 nucleotides match TRBD1. V trimming: 6 bases; J trimming: 8 bases; junction bases outside the gene matches: 9. The V gene's germline CDR1 is SNHLY and CDR2 FYNNEI. There are 14 residues in the CDR3.

V usage is TRBV4-2 and J usage is TRBJ2-1; tentative D call: TRBD2 (6 bases). Germline loops: CDR1 LGHNA, CDR2 YNFKEQ. The V and J ends lost 0 bases and 4 bases respectively, with 16 bases between them. The CDR3 covers 17 residues. Here the CDR3 reads CASSQEVELAEYNEQFF. The DNA of the CDR3 is TGTGCCAGCAGCCAAGAAGTCGAACTAGCAGAATACAATGAGCAGTTCTTC.

The chain joins TRBV18 to TRBJ1-2, with D possibly TRBD1 on 5 matching bases. The CDR3 length is 12 residues. The V end lost 6 bases, the J end lost 13 bases, and 18 bases lay between the germline ends. Germline CDR1 reads KGHSH; CDR2 reads LQKENI. The CDR3 nucleotides read TGTGCCAGCTCCATTGGTGACAGTGGGTCCACCTTC. Encoded protein: CASSIGDSGSTF.

V usage is TRBV30 and J usage is TRBJ2-4, with D hard to call. Trimming removed 3 bases at V and 2 bases at J, with 8 bases between. CDR1 and CDR2 (germline): GTSNPN, SVGIG (reference sequence). This CDR3 spans 13 amino acids. CDR3 sequence (DNA): TGTGCCTGGAGGCGGCATCCCAAAAACATTCAGTACTTC. Residues: CAWRRHPKNIQYF.

The chain recombines TRBV6-5 with TRBJ1-1, with D possibly matching TRBD1 (6 bases). Germline CDR1 is MNHEY and CDR2 is SVGAGI. CDR3 length: 14 amino acids. V dropped 4 bases and J dropped 4 bases, with 13 bases sitting between them. The chain's CDR3 is CASSLQGGSTEAFF. CDR3 DNA: TGTGCCAGCAGTTTACAGGGAGGGAGCACTGAAGCTTTCTTT.

The V and J genes are TRBV19 and TRBJ2-7; 8 positions match TRBD1. The germline gives CDR1 LNHDA, CDR2 SQIVND (reference sequence). J gave up 7 bases and V 10 bases, and 12 bases lay outside the gene matches. The CDR3 sequence is 13 residues long. The CDR3 bases are TGTGCCAACTACACAGGGGGTTTTATGGAGCAGTACTTC. Protein product: CANYTGGFMEQYF.

The chain carries TRBV18 and TRBJ1-2; D unresolved. V shed 0 bases and J shed 8 bases, with 10 bases lying between them. Per the germline V gene, CDR1 is KGHSH and CDR2 is LQKENI. The CDR3 has 13 residues. The DNA of the CDR3 is TGTGCCAGCTCACCACCGGTTTTGGAGGGCTACACCTTC. This translates into CASSPPVLEGYTF.

This clone was observed once. This chain joins TRBV7-9 and TRBJ1-1, with a possible D match to TRBD1 (6 bases). This CDR3 region has 13 residues. Germline CDR1 reads SEHNR; CDR2 reads FQNEAQ (reference sequence). V was pared by 2 bases and J by 5 bases, with 9 bases between. Written as DNA, the CDR3 is TGTGCCAGCAGCTTAACAGGGAAGACTGAAGCTTTCTTT. Its translation: CASSLTGKTEAFF.